The text below deals with one TCR beta chain. This clonotype was picked up a small number of times. Its antigen remains unidentified. Per-nucleotide qualities are absent, and no much larger clonotype sits a single base away. The germline ends are 9 bases apart after V is trimmed by 8 bases and J by 4 bases. The CDR3 runs 12 residues from the cysteine to the phenylalanine. Only CDR3 DNA is held: 36 bases, read in frame from base 1. The sample belongs to a study of T cells after yellow fever vaccination (dated by TCRdb to between 2018 and 2021). With regard to the full study: The SMART-Seq v4 Ultra Low Input RNA kit was used to prepare libraries from fractions with low cell numbers. Bulk TCR alpha and beta repertoires were sequenced longitudinally to track T-cell clones before and after primary and booster YFV17D yellow fever vaccination. Two healthy male donors, one aged 18 to 29 and one aged 30 to 40 years, made up the cohort. Blood was drawn at multiple timepoints before and after primary and secondary immunization, with bulk PBMC replicates and cell subsets isolated. Study-wide conclusions, independent of this receptor: The secondary T-cell response was weaker than the primary response but faster, peaking on day 5 instead of day 15. Only two donors were included in the study, so the extent to which the findings can be generalized is limited. A small fraction of clonotypes showed up in both the CD4 and CD8 compartments, probably as a result of convergent recombination. Computational filtering was needed because FACS-sorted repertoires could contain abundant contaminating clonotypes from the bulk population. After the booster, most clones that had expanded after primary vaccination were detected again (around 97% of CD4 and around nine tenths of CD8), suggesting broad maintenance of memory.

The sample's treatment or condition label, in plain terms: live attenuated yellow fever vaccine strain. At every blood-draw timepoint, two biological replicates of bulk PBMCs were collected. A standard Ficoll-Paque protocol was used to isolate PBMCs from peripheral blood. TriZol was used to extract RNA from bulk PBMCs, CD4 and CD8 fractions, and dextramer-positive and dextramer-negative fractions. TCR cDNA was synthesized by 5'RACE template switching, through which a universal primer site and unique molecular identifiers were introduced. cDNA synthesis was primed from both the TCR alpha and TCR beta constant segments. Libraries were amplified in two PCR steps, with sample barcodes and sequencing adapters added in the second step. Sequencing of libraries was performed on Illumina HiSeq 2500 (2x100 bp) or NovaSeq (2x150 bp). The published analysis was carried out like this. MIGEC handled demultiplexing of reads and collapsing into UMI consensus sequences, while MiXCR performed V(D)J alignment. Vaccine-responding clonotypes were identified with edgeR using replicate PBMC samples, with FDR below 0.01 and a log2 fold change above 5 up to day 15 being required. Each bulk clonotype was labeled CD4 or CD8 based on which sequenced repertoire, CD4 or CD8, contained the clonotype at higher abundance. TCRdb ran its own pipeline on the public reads, namely fastp trimming at Q25 and MiXCR clone calling, and kept in-frame beta chains. Under each unique CDR3 protein, matching rows form one entry showing the most common genes and DNA. What appears here as the V and J calls and clone size reflects TCRdb's work, not the paper's. The sample profile shows roughly 500,000 distinct CDR3 sequences; roughly 21% of them were found once. The ten largest clonotypes hold approximately 15% of the sample.

Sequences were derived from PBMCs, sampled 15 days after the yellow fever booster vaccination. The chain is made from TRBV12-3 or TRBV12-4 and TRBJ2-1, and possibly TRBD2, on 6 matching bases. The source is a man younger than 40 who received the YFV17D yellow fever vaccine. The encoded CDR3 is CASRTTYNEQFF. The DNA reads as follows: TGTGCCAGCCGGACTACTTACAATGAGCAGTTCTTC.